This TCR beta chain was profiled in a study of a mutant IDH1 vaccine in newly diagnosed glioma. Study-wide background: In weeks 1, 3, 5, 7, 11, 15, 19 and 23, patients were immunized, eight times in all. Previous treatment comprised radiotherapy, temozolomide, or both, mostly both. First vaccine doses came 4-6 weeks after radiotherapy alone, or with temozolomide cycles. The study, taken as a whole, reports: Evidence of vaccine-induced immune responses was documented in 80% to 95% of patients.

Of note for this clone: Its target is unknown.

Time point meaning: week 23, last vaccination. Topical imiquimod accompanied each vaccine dose, which consisted of 300 ug of mutant IDH1 20-mer peptide. Repertoires were generated with immunoSEQ multiplex PCR, while TCRdb's copy carries only in-frame clones and drops some. Here the sample spans roughly 43,000 clones, approximately 84% being singletons. The germline CDR1 and CDR2 sequences are MNHNS and SASEGT. The CDR3 is made up of 15 amino acids. V gave up 7 bases and J gave up 4 bases; unmatched junction bases: 9. This specimen was PBMCs, taken from a glioma patient whose treatment included an IDH1 peptide vaccine. The sequence was obtained from a woman aged 18-29 years with glioma. Some clones in this sample may be carry-over from other donors' samples. The chain has TRBV6-1 and TRBJ1-3, with 8 nucleotides matching TRBD1. The CDR3 DNA follows: TGTGCCAGCACCCCAATGGGGGACAGGGGAAACACCATATATTTT. This sequence encodes CASTPMGDRGNTIYF.